The rows below give T cell receptor beta chains drawn from one sample of a study of T cells in Graves' hyperthyroidism and ophthalmopathy. Each CDR3 protein gets one entry after TCRdb re-called the multiplex PCR reads with MiXCR. The repertoire holds more than 500,000 distinct CDR3 sequences, with roughly 50% as singletons. Sequencing was done on a sample of peripheral blood or thyroid tissue (not recorded which). The origin of the receptors is an adult woman with Graves' disease, either hyperthyroidism or ophthalmopathy (not recorded which). The CDR3 runs from the conserved cysteine through the conserved F or W. A D gene is named only where the DNA matches it firmly. The size entry is marked missing in some rows and otherwise reads once, few, many or a size class.

V gene: TRBV9
clone size: NA
J gene: TRBJ2-7
D gene: NA
CDR3 DNA: TGTGCCAGCAGCGTAGATAGTGGTCAGGGACCCTACGAGCAGTACTTC
CDR3 protein: CASSVDSGQGPYEQYF

V gene: TRBV2
clone size: many
J gene: TRBJ2-7
D gene: TRBD1
CDR3 DNA: TGTGCCAGCGCGCATTCCGGGACAGGGCTCTACGAGCAGTACTTC
CDR3 protein: CASAHSGTGLYEQYF

V gene: TRBV7-2
clone size: NA
J gene: TRBJ2-7
D gene: NA
CDR3 DNA: TGTGCCAGCAGCCCTACCCGGGGATCAACCTACGAGCAGTACTTC
CDR3 protein: CASSPTRGSTYEQYF

V gene: TRBV10-3
clone size: NA
J gene: TRBJ2-5
D gene: TRBD2
CDR3 DNA: TGTGCCATCAAGGGGACTAGCAAAGAGACCCAGTACTTC
CDR3 protein: CAIKGTSKETQYF

V gene: TRBV10-3
clone size: once
J gene: TRBJ2-5
D gene: NA
CDR3 DNA: TGTGCCATCAGTGAGGGGGACCAAGAGACCCAGTACTTC
CDR3 protein: CAISEGDQETQYF

V gene: TRBV6-6
clone size: many
J gene: TRBJ2-2
D gene: TRBD1
CDR3 DNA: TGTGCCAGCAGTCGGGACAGGGTCACCGGGGAGCTGTTTTTT
CDR3 protein: CASSRDRVTGELFF

V gene: TRBV9
clone size: NA
J gene: TRBJ2-7
D gene: TRBD1
CDR3 DNA: TGTGCCAGCAGCGTAGGCAGGGGGCGAGGCGAGCAGTACTTC
CDR3 protein: CASSVGRGRGEQYF

V gene: TRBV29-1
clone size: many
J gene: TRBJ2-7
D gene: NA
CDR3 DNA: TGCAGCGTTGTCTATAGCGGCGGATCAATCTACGAGCAGTACTTC
CDR3 protein: CSVVYSGGSIYEQYF

V gene: TRBV30
clone size: few
J gene: TRBJ2-7
D gene: NA
CDR3 DNA: TGTGCCTGGAGTCAACTAAGGCGGGACGAGCAGTACTTC
CDR3 protein: CAWSQLRRDEQYF

V gene: TRBV5-1
clone size: few
J gene: TRBJ2-3
D gene: NA
CDR3 DNA: TGCGCCAGCAGCGGGAGTGCGGGAGATACGCAGTATTTT
CDR3 protein: CASSGSAGDTQYF

V gene: TRBV30
clone size: NA
J gene: TRBJ1-1
D gene: TRBD1
CDR3 DNA: TGTGCCTGGGCCCATAGCCCCGCGACAGGGGGCTGGCGAATGAACACTGAAGCTTTCTTT
CDR3 protein: CAWAHSPATGGWRMNTEAFF

V gene: TRBV24-1
clone size: NA
J gene: TRBJ1-5
D gene: NA
CDR3 DNA: TGTGCCACCAGCCCAACAGGGAGGGACACCGGGGAGCCCCAGCATTTT
CDR3 protein: CATSPTGRDTGEPQHF

V gene: TRBV3-1
clone size: many
J gene: TRBJ2-7
D gene: NA
CDR3 DNA: TGTGCCAGCAGCCGACAGGCAATCGGTCGCGAGCAGTACTTC
CDR3 protein: CASSRQAIGREQYF

V gene: TRBV6-5
clone size: many
J gene: TRBJ2-7
D gene: NA
CDR3 DNA: TGTGCCAGCAGTTACGGGGGGCAACCCTCCTACGAGCAGTACTTC
CDR3 protein: CASSYGGQPSYEQYF

V gene: TRBV10-3
clone size: NA
J gene: TRBJ1-5
D gene: NA
CDR3 DNA: TGTGCCATCAGATCAGTGGCGGACAATGAGCATTTT
CDR3 protein: CAIRSVADNEHF

V gene: TRBV10-1
clone size: once
J gene: TRBJ2-7
D gene: TRBD2
CDR3 DNA: TGTGCCAGCTCACCTCCCCTCGGCGGGGAAGCGGGAGGGCCTAACGAGCAGTACTTC
CDR3 protein: CASSPPLGGEAGGPNEQYF

V gene: TRBV5-1
clone size: NA
J gene: TRBJ1-6
D gene: TRBD1
CDR3 DNA: TGCGCCAGCAGCTTCGGGGGACAGACCAATTCACCCCTCCACTTT
CDR3 protein: CASSFGGQTNSPLHF

V gene: TRBV5-1
clone size: NA
J gene: TRBJ2-7
D gene: TRBD2
CDR3 DNA: TGCGCCAGCAGCTTGGCACTAGCGGTCGAGCAGTACTTC
CDR3 protein: CASSLALAVEQYF

V gene: TRBV7-9
clone size: few
J gene: TRBJ2-2
D gene: NA
CDR3 DNA: TGTGCCAGCAGCCACGTTCCGAACACCGGGGAGCTGTTTTTT
CDR3 protein: CASSHVPNTGELFF

V gene: TRBV7-2
clone size: NA
J gene: TRBJ2-2
D gene: NA
CDR3 DNA: TGTGCCAGCAGCGTCACTAGCACCGGGGAGCTGTTTTTT
CDR3 protein: CASSVTSTGELFF

V gene: TRBV28
clone size: many
J gene: TRBJ1-1
D gene: TRBD1
CDR3 DNA: TGTGCCAGCAGGTTACAGGGGGGCACTGAAGCTTTCTTT
CDR3 protein: CASRLQGGTEAFF

V gene: TRBV20-1
clone size: NA
J gene: TRBJ2-7
D gene: TRBD1
CDR3 DNA: TGCAGTGCTAGACCCCGGACAGGGTACTACGAGCAGTACTTC
CDR3 protein: CSARPRTGYYEQYF